The entry below gives a single TCR beta chain sequence along with its context. This CDR3 spans 15 amino acids. Per the germline V gene, CDR1 is SGHTA and CDR2 is FQGNSA. Trimming cost V 5 bases and J 4 bases; bases outside gene matches: 7. TCRdb passed the 5' RACE reads through MiXCR, listing each CDR3 protein once. Of about 660,000 distinct CDR3 sequences listed, around 8.3% are singletons. This entry is derived from a study of identical twins. This same sample was also part of a study on yellow fever vaccine responses in identical twins.

Source material: PBMCs. The receptor comes from a woman under 30 in good health. The gene calls are TRBV7-2 and TRBJ2-1; TRBD2 aligns across 8 bases. CDR3 DNA: TGTGCCAGCAGCCTAAGCGGGAGCTTATACAATGAGCAGTTCTTC. It is translated as CASSLSGSLYNEQFF.